One T cell receptor (beta chain) is described in this entry. The sample belongs to a study of blood T cell repertoires in COVID-19. Whole-study context: Symptom resolution, clearance, or two negative PCRs marked donors in Cohort 3 as recovered. Both acute and convalescent COVID-19 samples were obtained from the United States, Italy and Spain.

The study drew participants aged about 18 to 90 years from fewer than 30 US areas. V was pared by 1 base and J by 8 bases, with 13 bases of the junction left unmatched. Germline V lookup: CDR1 LGHDT, CDR2 YNNKEL (reference sequence). This CDR3 region has 17 residues. As originally analysed: Amplification of reference gene primers was used by the study to estimate nucleated cell counts. TCRdb's copy holds only in-frame clones and misses some; the assay was immunoSEQ multiplex PCR. V, J and clone size were drawn from that table, and D and trimming were deduced from the DNA. Of under 300,000 clones listed, around nine tenths are singletons.

This receptor was identified in a woman aged 55-69 years in a cohort exposed to, infected with or recovered from COVID-19 (not recorded which). The chain uses TRBV3-1 (or the pseudogene TRBV3-2) and TRBJ2-2; 7 bases fit TRBD2. What was sequenced was PBMCs or T cells enriched from blood (not recorded which). This CDR3 reads CASSQVGQGGKKGELFF. CDR3 nucleotides: TGTGCCAGCAGCCAAGTAGGTCAGGGAGGGAAAAAAGGGGAGCTGTTTTTT.